These 24 T cell receptor beta chains were all obtained from the same sample, sequenced in a study of radiotherapy plus CTLA-4 blockade in lung cancer. Libraries were prepared by immunoSEQ multiplex PCR; TCRdb keeps only in-frame clonotypes and omits some of them. The table lists more than 75,000 clones, about two thirds of them singletons. Sequenced material: peripheral blood, taken from a patient treated with radiotherapy plus ipilimumab. These receptors were taken from a human donor with non-small cell lung cancer that progressed on radiotherapy plus ipilimumab.

The chain couples TRBV5-8 to TRBJ1-2; no firm D call. Trimming took off 4 bases at V and 8 bases at J, with 18 bases between the two ends. CDR1 and CDR2 (germline): SGHTS, YDEGEE. The CDR3 has 14 residues. This chain's CDR3 is CASSPRAGIQGYTF. The CDR3 nucleotides are TGTGCCAGCAGCCCCCGGGCGGGAATTCAAGGCTACACCTTC.

The chain employs TRBV28 and TRBJ2-7, with 11 bases matching TRBD2. CDR1 MDHEN and CDR2 SYDVKM come from the germline V gene. Trimming removed 3 bases from V and 6 bases from J; junction bases left unmatched: 10. The CDR3 length is 16 residues. This CDR3 is CASSFLTSGTSPEQYF. The CDR3 bases are TGTGCCAGCAGTTTCCTGACTAGCGGGACCTCTCCCGAGCAGTACTTC.

This chain's CDR3 is CASSHRQNLNTEAFF. The DNA for the CDR3 is TGTGCCAGCAGCCATAGACAGAACCTGAACACTGAAGCTTTCTTT. J is TRBJ1-1 and V is TRBV7-9; possibly TRBD1 for D (5 bases). This CDR3 comprises 15 residues. V shed 5 bases and J shed 0 bases, with 13 bases lying between them. Germline CDR1 reads SEHNR; CDR2 reads FQNEAQ (reference sequence).

The chain joins TRBV6-1 to TRBJ2-7, with D perhaps given as TRBD1 or TRBD2 (5 bases each). The CDR3 is 16 residues long. Trimming removed 4 bases at V and 2 bases at J, with 18 bases between. CDR1 is MNHNS and CDR2 is SASEGT in the germline V gene. CDR3 sequence (DNA): TGTGCCAGCAGTGTTGGGGTGGGGACGCCAGCCTACGAGCAGTACTTC. Translating it yields CASSVGVGTPAYEQYF.

CDR3: CASSLGDRGSLGAFF. CDR3 nucleotide sequence: TGTGCCAGCAGCTTAGGAGACAGGGGCTCGCTTGGCGCTTTCTTT. The chain couples TRBV7-9 to TRBJ1-1; TRBD1 agrees at 8 bases. The CDR3 loop spans 15 amino acids. J lost 11 bases, V lost 1 base, and 12 bases had no gene match. Germline V gene lookup returns CDR1 SEHNR and CDR2 FQNEAQ (reference sequence).

J is TRBJ1-4 and V is TRBV6-6; weak D call: TRBD1 (5 bases). V lost 6 bases to trimming and J lost 0 bases, with 8 bases between them. Germline V gene lookup returns CDR1 MNHNY and CDR2 SVGAGI (reference sequence). The CDR3 contains 14 residues. The CDR3 loop is CASRGLATNEKLFF. For the CDR3, the DNA is TGTGCCAGCAGGGGGCTGGCAACTAATGAAAAACTGTTTTTT.

The V gene is TRBV25-1, the J gene TRBJ2-2; the D gene could be TRBD1 or TRBD2 (5 bases each). Germline V gene lookup returns CDR1 MGHDK and CDR2 SYGVNS. With 4 bases removed from V and 6 bases from J, the gap between germline ends came to 9 bases. The length of the CDR3 is 13 residues. CDR3 coding DNA: TGTGCCAGCAGTGCCCAGGGAGCCGGGGAGCTGTTTTTT. Its translation is CASSAQGAGELFF.

The chain combines TRBV18 with TRBJ1-1, with no clear D. Germline V lookup: CDR1 KGHSH, CDR2 LQKENI. V lost 1 base and J lost 3, with 9 bases in between. CDR3 size: 14 residues. The CDR3 DNA is TGTGCCAGCTCACCACAGGTAAAAGACACTGAAGCTTTCTTT. This gives the protein CASSPQVKDTEAFF.

The V and J genes are TRBV6-1 and TRBJ2-7; D gene uncertain. The V gene's germline CDR1 is MNHNS and CDR2 SASEGT. CDR3 length equals 13 residues. Trimming cost V 1 base and J 3 bases, with 7 bases left between them. The CDR3 bases are TGTGCCAGCAGTGAAGGGTCCGACTACGAGCAGTACTTC. As protein: CASSEGSDYEQYF.

CDR3 coding DNA: TGTGCCGGGGGGACTGAAGCTTTCTTT. Its protein product is CAGGTEAFF. The genes are TRBV6-5 and TRBJ1-1; possible D gene TRBD1, 5 bases. Germline CDR1 MNHEY, CDR2 SVGAGI. The CDR3 has 9 amino acids. V lost 11 bases and J lost 5, with 6 bases in between.

The chain recombines TRBV28 with TRBJ1-3; TRBD1 aligns across 9 bases. Germline CDR1 is MDHEN and CDR2 is SYDVKM. V shed 4 bases, J shed 2 bases, and the junction held 6 bases outside the gene matches. This CDR3 is 16 amino acids long. The DNA of the CDR3 is TGTGCCAGCAGTTCCCCGGGACAGGGCCCTGGAAACACCATATATTTT. This gives the protein CASSSPGQGPGNTIYF.

The chain joins TRBV5-1 to TRBJ2-2; 12 bases agree with TRBD2. V dropped 5 bases and J dropped 6; count of bases not matched to a gene: 8. CDR3 length equals 16 residues. Germline assignment: CDR1 SGHRS and CDR2 YFSETQ. The CDR3: CASRSLTSGSAGELFF. For the CDR3, the DNA is TGCGCCAGCAGAAGCCTGACTAGCGGGAGTGCCGGGGAGCTGTTTTTT.

This chain joins TRBV6-5 and TRBJ2-7; TRBD2 matches 13 bases. CDR3 length: 15 residues. Germline CDR1 and CDR2: MNHEY and SVGAGI. Trimming took 0 bases from V and 7 from J; bases not matched to a gene: 3. The CDR3 loop is CASSYSQLAGGEQYF. The CDR3 nucleotides read TGTGCCAGCAGTTACTCGCAACTAGCGGGGGGGGAGCAGTACTTC.

The chain links TRBV15 to TRBJ1-5, with D hard to call. The CDR3 is made up of 15 amino acids. V lost 5 bases, J lost 2 bases, and 13 bases lay in between. CDR1 and CDR2 from the germline V gene are LNHNV and YYDKDF (reference sequence). The CDR3, as DNA: TGTGCCACCAGCCCTTGGGAGGGTGGCAATCAGCCCCAGCATTTT. Translating gives CATSPWEGGNQPQHF.

The CDR3 nucleotides read TGTGCCTGGAGTAAACCGGGACAGGCGCTCAATCAGCCCCAGCATTTT. Translating it yields CAWSKPGQALNQPQHF. The rearrangement joins TRBV30 to TRBJ1-5, with 8 bases lining up with TRBD1. The CDR3 loop spans 16 amino acids. J was trimmed by 3 bases and V by 2 bases; bases with no gene match: 9. Germline CDR1 is GTSNPN and CDR2 is SVGIG (reference sequence).

J is TRBJ2-2 and V is TRBV7-8, with 7 bases identical to TRBD1. Losses at the gene ends were 5 bases for V and 5 bases for J; bases not matched to a gene: 8. In germline, CDR1 is SGHVS, CDR2 FQNEAQ. The CDR3 is 15 amino acids. CDR3 nucleotide sequence: TGTGCCAGCAGCCCACCCGACAGGGTAACCGGGGAGCTGTTTTTT. Translated: CASSPPDRVTGELFF.

This clone was detected only a few times. The chain uses TRBV4-2 and TRBJ1-5, with D possibly matching TRBD1 (5 bases). The CDR3 is made up of 17 amino acids. Trimming stripped 0 bases from V and 2 bases from J, with 14 bases between. Looked up from germline, CDR1 is LGHNA and CDR2 is YNFKEQ. This chain's CDR3 is CASSQDFGQGGNQPQHF. CDR3 bases: TGTGCCAGCAGCCAAGATTTTGGGCAGGGTGGCAATCAGCCCCAGCATTTT.

In its sample, this clone was seen a few times. V and J are TRBV7-9 and TRBJ1-5; D is uncertain. CDR3 length: 12 residues. V was pared by 5 bases and J by 0 bases, with 2 bases between. Germline V CDR1 and CDR2: SEHNR, FQNEAQ (reference sequence). This CDR3 reads CASSNSNQPQHF. CDR3 sequence (DNA): TGTGCCAGCAGCAATAGCAATCAGCCCCAGCATTTT.

The table lists this clone with a count of one. The rearrangement joins TRBV2 to TRBJ2-7; 10 nucleotides line up with TRBD1. Germline CDR1 SNHLY, CDR2 FYNNEI. CDR3 length: 14 residues. With 5 bases clipped from V and 2 bases from J, the junction kept 3 bases outside the gene matches. This CDR3 is CASSSTGGPYEQYF. The CDR3 DNA sequence: TGTGCCAGCAGTTCGACAGGGGGCCCCTACGAGCAGTACTTC.

The J gene is TRBJ2-7, the V gene TRBV7-3; no clear D gene. The ends were cut back, 5 bases at V and 5 bases at J, with 10 bases in the middle. From germline, CDR1 is SGHTA and CDR2 FQGTGA. The CDR3 extends over 12 amino acids. Written as DNA, the CDR3 is TGTGCCAGCAGCCCAGAGTCGGACGAGCAGTACTTC. Amino acids: CASSPESDEQYF. The full variable domain, its missing parts supplied by reference TRBV7-3 and TRBJ2-7, is GAGVSQTPSNKVTEKGKYVELRCDPISGHTALYWYRQSLGQGPEFLIYFQGTGAADDSGLPNDRFFAVRPEGSVSTLKIQRTERGDSAVYLCASSPESDEQYFGPGTRLTVT.

The CDR3 region has the DNA TGTGCCAGCAGCTTTGGGACAGTACTTGGTGGCTACACCTTC. It codes for CASSFGTVLGGYTF. The chain links TRBV7-8 to TRBJ1-2, with 7 bases identical to TRBD1. CDR3 length: 14 residues. Trimming at V came to 3 bases and at J to 7 bases, leaving 8 bases not matched to a gene. Germline V gene lookup returns CDR1 SGHVS and CDR2 FQNEAQ.

The V and J genes are TRBV5-1 and TRBJ2-7, with D unclear. There are 14 residues in the CDR3. V dropped 0 bases and J dropped 1 base, with 8 bases sitting between them. Germline lookup yields CDR1 SGHRS and CDR2 YFSETQ. CDR3 region: CASSLDFPSYEQYF. The CDR3 region has the DNA TGCGCCAGCAGCTTGGACTTTCCGTCCTACGAGCAGTACTTC.

CDR3 in amino acids: CASSMWVATWHHQPQHF. CDR3 coding DNA: TGTGCCAGCAGCATGTGGGTAGCTACATGGCATCATCAGCCCCAGCATTTT. The chain links TRBV21-1 to TRBJ1-5. TRBV21-1 is shown as a pseudogene. The CDR3 totals 17 residues.

The rearrangement links TRBV28 to TRBJ1-2, with D possibly TRBD1 on 5 matching bases. Trimming left V 5 bases short and J 4 bases short, with 20 bases between. This CDR3 has 16 amino acids. Germline CDR1 is MDHEN and CDR2 is SYDVKM. CDR3 region: CASSPVGPLGGYGYTF. DNA of the CDR3: TGTGCCAGCAGTCCCGTCGGGCCGCTGGGGGGCTATGGCTACACCTTC.